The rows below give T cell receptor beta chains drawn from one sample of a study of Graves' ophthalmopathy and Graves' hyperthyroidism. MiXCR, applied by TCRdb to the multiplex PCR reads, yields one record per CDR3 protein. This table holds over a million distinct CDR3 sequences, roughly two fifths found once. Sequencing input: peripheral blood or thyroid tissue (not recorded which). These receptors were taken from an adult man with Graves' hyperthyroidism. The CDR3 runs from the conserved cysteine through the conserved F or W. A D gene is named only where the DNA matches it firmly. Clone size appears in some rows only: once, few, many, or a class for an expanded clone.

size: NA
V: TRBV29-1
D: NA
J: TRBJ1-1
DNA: TGCAGCTTAATGGGGGTCGCTGAAGCTTTCTTT
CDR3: CSLMGVAEAFF

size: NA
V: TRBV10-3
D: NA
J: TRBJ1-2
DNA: TGTGCCATCAGTCAGGAAGGAGGGAATGATGGCTACACCTTC
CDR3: CAISQEGGNDGYTF

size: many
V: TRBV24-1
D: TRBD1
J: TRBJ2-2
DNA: TGTGCCACCAGTGATGGGACAGGGCTCGGGGAGCTGTTTTTT
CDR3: CATSDGTGLGELFF

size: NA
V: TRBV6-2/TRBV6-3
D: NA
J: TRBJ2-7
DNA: TGTGCCAGCACCTTCGACAGAGGCTACGAGCAGTACTTC
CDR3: CASTFDRGYEQYF

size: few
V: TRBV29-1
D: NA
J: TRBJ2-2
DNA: TGCAGCGTTGATAGGGGTTCTGGGGAGCTGTTTTTT
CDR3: CSVDRGSGELFF

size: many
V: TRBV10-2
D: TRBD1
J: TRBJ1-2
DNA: TGCGCCAGCGGGACAGCCTCTAACTATGGCTACACCTTC
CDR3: CASGTASNYGYTF

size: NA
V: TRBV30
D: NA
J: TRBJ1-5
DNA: TGTGCCTGGAGTGTAGGTCCACGCGCGGGTCAGCCCCAGCATTTT
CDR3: CAWSVGPRAGQPQHF

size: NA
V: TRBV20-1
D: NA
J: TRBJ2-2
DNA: TGCAGTGCTAGAGATAGGGCGAACACCGGGGAGCTGTTTTTT
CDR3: CSARDRANTGELFF

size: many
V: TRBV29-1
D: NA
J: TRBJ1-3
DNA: TGCAGCGTTGACCCAGGGGCGGGAAACACCATATATTTT
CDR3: CSVDPGAGNTIYF

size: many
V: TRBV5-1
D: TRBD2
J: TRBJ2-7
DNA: TGCGCCAGCCTGGGACTAGCTATCTACGAGCAGTACTTC
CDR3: CASLGLAIYEQYF

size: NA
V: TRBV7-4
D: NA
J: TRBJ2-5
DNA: TGTGCCAGCAGCTTAATATCCCAACCCCCTCAAGAGACCCAGTACTTC
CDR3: CASSLISQPPQETQYF

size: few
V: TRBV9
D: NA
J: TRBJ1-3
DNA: TGTGCCAGCAGCTCCGCCTTCGAGGGGGCTGGAAACACCATATATTTT
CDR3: CASSSAFEGAGNTIYF

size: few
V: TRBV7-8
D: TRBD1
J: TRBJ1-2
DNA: TGTGCCAGCAGCTTGGGTGGGACAGGATATGGCTACACCTTC
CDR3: CASSLGGTGYGYTF